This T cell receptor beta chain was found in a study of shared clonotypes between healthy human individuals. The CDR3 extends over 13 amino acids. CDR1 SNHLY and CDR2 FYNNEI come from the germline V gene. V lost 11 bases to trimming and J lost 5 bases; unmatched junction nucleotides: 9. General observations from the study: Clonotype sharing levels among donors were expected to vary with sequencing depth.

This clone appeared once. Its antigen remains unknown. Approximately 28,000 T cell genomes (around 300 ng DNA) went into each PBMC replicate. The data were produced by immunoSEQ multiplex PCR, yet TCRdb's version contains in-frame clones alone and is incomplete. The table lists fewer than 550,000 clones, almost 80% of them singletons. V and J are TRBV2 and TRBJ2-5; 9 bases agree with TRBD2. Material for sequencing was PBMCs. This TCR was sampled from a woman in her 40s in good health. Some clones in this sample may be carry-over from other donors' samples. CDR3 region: CALGGRALETQYF. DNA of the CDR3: TGTGCCTTGGGCGGGAGGGCCCTGGAGACCCAGTACTTC.